Detailed here is one T cell receptor beta chain. Its antigen is unidentified. Using immunoSEQ multiplex PCR, the repertoire was profiled, and TCRdb retains in-frame clones only, with some absent. The sample yields 65,000 to 85,000 clones, approximately 90% seen once. These data are taken from a study of OX40 agonist ivuxolimab in advanced cancers. The overall study: The patients got ivuxolimab, which is an agonistic anti-OX40 (CD134) antibody. Patients received intravenous ivuxolimab every 2 weeks at 0.01 to 10 mg/kg. Among those treated, three patients had partial responses, one with hepatocellular carcinoma and two with cutaneous melanoma. Regarding the study as a whole: More expanded clones were seen, on average, in CD8+ T cells than in CD4+.

Germline V gives CDR1 SGHAT, CDR2 FQNNGV. This CDR3 contains 19 residues. With 5 bases removed from V and 7 bases from J, the gap between germline ends came to 33 bases. Sample: CD4+ or CD8+ T cells sorted from blood, taken in a trial of the OX40 agonist ivuxolimab. The clonotype comes from an adult with an advanced solid tumor such as melanoma, head and neck, liver or kidney cancer. The rearrangement joins TRBV11-2 to TRBJ2-7, with D perhaps matching TRBD2 (6 bases). The CDR3, as DNA: TGTGCCAGCAGCCCACCGGGGGACGGCGGCCCCCTGGGTCCATTAGAGCAGTACTTC. Encoded protein: CASSPPGDGGPLGPLEQYF. The full variable domain, its missing parts supplied by reference TRBV11-2 and TRBJ2-7, is EAGVAQSPRYKIIEKRQSVAFWCNPISGHATLYWYQQILGQGPKLLIQFQNNGVVDDSQLPKDRFSAERLKGVDSTLKIQPAKLEDSAVYLCASSPPGDGGPLGPLEQYFGPGTRLTVT.